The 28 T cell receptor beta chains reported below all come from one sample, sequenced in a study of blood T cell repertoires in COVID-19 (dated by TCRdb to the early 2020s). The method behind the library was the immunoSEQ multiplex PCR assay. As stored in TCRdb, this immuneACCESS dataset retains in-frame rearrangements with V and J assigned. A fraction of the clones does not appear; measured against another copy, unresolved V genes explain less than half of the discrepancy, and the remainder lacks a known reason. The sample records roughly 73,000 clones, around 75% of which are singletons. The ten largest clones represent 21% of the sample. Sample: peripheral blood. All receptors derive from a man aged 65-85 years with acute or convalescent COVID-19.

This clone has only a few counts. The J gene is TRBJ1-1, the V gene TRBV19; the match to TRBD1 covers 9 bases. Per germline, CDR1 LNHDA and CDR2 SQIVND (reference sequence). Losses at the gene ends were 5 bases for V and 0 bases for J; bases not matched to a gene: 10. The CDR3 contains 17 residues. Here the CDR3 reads CASSPTGGSLMNTEAFF. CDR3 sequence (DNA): TGTGCCAGTAGTCCGACAGGGGGGAGCCTGATGAACACTGAAGCTTTCTTT.

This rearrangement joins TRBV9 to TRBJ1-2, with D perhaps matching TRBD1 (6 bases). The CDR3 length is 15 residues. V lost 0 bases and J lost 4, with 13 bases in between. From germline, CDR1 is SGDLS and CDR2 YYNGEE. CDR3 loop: CASSVGGRGGYGYTF. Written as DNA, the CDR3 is TGTGCCAGCAGCGTAGGGGGAAGGGGGGGCTATGGCTACACCTTC.

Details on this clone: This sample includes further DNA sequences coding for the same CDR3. This CDR3 is CASSLRGKETQYF. As DNA, the CDR3 is TGTGCCAGCAGTTTGAGAGGGAAAGAGACCCAGTACTTC. The rearrangement uses TRBV12-3 or TRBV12-4 and TRBJ2-5, with D possibly TRBD2 on 5 matching bases. The CDR3 loop spans 13 amino acids. V lost 3 bases and J lost 3, with 8 bases in between.

The DNA of the CDR3 is TGTGCCAGCAGACGGGAATGGAATTCACCCCTCCACTTT. Amino acids: CASRREWNSPLHF. This chain uses TRBV9 with TRBJ1-6, with D unresolved. The CDR3 spans 13 residues. V lost 5 bases, J lost 7 bases, and 10 bases lay in between. Germline CDR1 is SGDLS and CDR2 is YYNGEE.

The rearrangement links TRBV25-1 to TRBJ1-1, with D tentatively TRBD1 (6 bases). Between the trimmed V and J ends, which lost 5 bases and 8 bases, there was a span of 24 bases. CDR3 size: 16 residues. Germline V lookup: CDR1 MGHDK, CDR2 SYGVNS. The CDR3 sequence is CASSWTTSGPRGEAFF. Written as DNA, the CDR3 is TGTGCCAGCAGTTGGACCACTTCGGGTCCCAGGGGCGAAGCTTTCTTT.

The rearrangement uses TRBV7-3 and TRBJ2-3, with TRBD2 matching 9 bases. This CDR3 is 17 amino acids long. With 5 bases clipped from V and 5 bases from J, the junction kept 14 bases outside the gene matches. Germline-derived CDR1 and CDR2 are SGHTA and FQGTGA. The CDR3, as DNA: TGTGCCAGCAGCCCCCCCGGGACTAGCAGTACCTTAGATACGCAGTATTTT. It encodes CASSPPGTSSTLDTQYF.

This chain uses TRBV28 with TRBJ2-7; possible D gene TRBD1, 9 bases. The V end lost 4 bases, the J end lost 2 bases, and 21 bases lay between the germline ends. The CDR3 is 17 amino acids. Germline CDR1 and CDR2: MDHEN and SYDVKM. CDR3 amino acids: CASSSPGGRQGAYEQYF. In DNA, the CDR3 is TGTGCCAGCAGTTCCCCGGGAGGGCGACAGGGGGCCTACGAGCAGTACTTC.

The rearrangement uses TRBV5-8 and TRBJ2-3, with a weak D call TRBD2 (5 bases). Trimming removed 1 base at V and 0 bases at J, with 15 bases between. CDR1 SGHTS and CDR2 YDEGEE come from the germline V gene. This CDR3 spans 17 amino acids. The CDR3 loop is CASSLTAGPASTDTQYF. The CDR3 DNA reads TGTGCCAGCAGCTTGACCGCGGGCCCCGCTAGCACAGATACGCAGTATTTT.

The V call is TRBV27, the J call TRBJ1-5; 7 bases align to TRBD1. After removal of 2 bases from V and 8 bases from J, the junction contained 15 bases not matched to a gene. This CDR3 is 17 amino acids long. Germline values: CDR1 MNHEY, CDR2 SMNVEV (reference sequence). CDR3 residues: CASSLRGGGGSVKPQHF. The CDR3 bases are TGTGCCAGCAGTTTACGTGGAGGGGGCGGGTCTGTCAAGCCCCAGCATTTT.

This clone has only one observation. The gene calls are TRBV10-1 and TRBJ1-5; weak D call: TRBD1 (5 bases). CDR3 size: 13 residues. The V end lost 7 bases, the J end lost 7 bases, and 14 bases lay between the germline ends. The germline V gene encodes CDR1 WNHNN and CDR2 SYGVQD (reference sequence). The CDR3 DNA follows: TGCGCCAGCAAGGCGAAGGGGCGCCAGCCCCAGCATTTT. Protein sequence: CASKAKGRQPQHF.

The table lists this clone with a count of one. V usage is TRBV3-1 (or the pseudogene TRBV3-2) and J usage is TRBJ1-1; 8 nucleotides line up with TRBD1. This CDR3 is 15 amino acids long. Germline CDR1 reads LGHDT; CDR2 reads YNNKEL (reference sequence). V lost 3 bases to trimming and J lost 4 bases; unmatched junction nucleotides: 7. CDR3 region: CASSHTGGAGTEAFF. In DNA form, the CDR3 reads TGTGCCAGCAGCCACACAGGGGGAGCGGGCACTGAAGCTTTCTTT.

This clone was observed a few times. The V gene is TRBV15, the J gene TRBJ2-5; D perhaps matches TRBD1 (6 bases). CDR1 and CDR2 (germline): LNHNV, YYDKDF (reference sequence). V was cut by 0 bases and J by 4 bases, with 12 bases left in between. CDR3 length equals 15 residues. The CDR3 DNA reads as TGTGCCACCAGCAGAGATTTACAGGGTGGAGAGACCCAGTACTTC. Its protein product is CATSRDLQGGETQYF. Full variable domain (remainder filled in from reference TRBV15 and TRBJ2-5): DAMVIQNPRYQVTQFGKPVTLSCSQTLNHNVMYWYQQKSSQAPKLLFHYYDKDFNNEADTPDNFQSRRPNTSFCFLDIRSPGLGDTAMYLCATSRDLQGGETQYFGPGTRLLVL.

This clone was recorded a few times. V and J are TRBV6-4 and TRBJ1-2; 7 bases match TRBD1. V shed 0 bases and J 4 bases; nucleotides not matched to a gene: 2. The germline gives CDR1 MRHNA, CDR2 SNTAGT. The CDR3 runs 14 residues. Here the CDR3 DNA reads TGTGCCAGCAGTGACTCAGCAGGGGGCTATGGCTACACCTTC. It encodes CASSDSAGGYGYTF.

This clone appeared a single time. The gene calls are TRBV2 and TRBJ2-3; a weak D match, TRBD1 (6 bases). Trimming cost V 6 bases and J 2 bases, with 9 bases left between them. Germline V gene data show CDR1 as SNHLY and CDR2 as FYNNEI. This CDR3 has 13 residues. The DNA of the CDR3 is TGTGCCAGCAGGAGACAGGACACAGATACGCAGTATTTT. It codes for CASRRQDTDTQYF.

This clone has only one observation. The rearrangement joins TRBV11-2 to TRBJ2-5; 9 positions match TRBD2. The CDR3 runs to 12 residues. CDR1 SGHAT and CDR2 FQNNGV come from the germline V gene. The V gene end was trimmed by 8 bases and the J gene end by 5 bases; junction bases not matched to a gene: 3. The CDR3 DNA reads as TGTGCCAGCCGGACTAGCGCGGAGACCCAGTACTTC. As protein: CASRTSAETQYF.

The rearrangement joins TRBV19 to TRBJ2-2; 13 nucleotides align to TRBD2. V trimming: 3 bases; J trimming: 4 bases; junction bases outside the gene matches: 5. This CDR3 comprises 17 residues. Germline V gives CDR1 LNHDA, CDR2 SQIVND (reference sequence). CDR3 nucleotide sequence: TGTGCCAGTAGTATGATGGGACTAGCGGGAACCACCGGGGAGCTGTTTTTT. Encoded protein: CASSMMGLAGTTGELFF. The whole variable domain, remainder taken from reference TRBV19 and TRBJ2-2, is DGGITQSPKYLFRKEGQNVTLSCEQNLNHDAMYWYRQDPGQGLRLIYYSQIVNDFQKGDIAEGYSVSREKKESFPLTVTSAQKNPTAFYLCASSMMGLAGTTGELFFGEGSRLTVL.

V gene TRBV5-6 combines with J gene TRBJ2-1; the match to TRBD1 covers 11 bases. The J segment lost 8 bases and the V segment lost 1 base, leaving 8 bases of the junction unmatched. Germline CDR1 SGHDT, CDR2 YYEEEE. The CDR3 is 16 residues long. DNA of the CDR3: TGTGCCAGCAGCTTGCGGGGACAGGGGGTACGTCATGAGCAGTTCTTC. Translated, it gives CASSLRGQGVRHEQFF.

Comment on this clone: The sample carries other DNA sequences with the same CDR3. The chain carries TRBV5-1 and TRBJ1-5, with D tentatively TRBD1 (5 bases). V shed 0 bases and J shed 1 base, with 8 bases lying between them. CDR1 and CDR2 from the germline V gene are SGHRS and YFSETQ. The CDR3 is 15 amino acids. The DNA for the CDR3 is TGCGCCAGCAGCTTGGCCGGGGGGAGCAATCAGCCCCAGCATTTT. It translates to CASSLAGGSNQPQHF.

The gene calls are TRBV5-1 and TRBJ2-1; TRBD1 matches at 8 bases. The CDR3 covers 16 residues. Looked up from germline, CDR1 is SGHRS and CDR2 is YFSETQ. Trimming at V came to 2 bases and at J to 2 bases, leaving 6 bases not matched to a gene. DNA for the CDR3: TGCGCCAGCAGCTTTGGGAAGGACAGGGCCTACAATGAGCAGTTCTTC. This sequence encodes CASSFGKDRAYNEQFF.

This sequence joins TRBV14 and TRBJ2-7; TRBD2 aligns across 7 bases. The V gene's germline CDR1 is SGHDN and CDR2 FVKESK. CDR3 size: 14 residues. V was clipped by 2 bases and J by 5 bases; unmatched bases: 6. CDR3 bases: TGTGCCAGCAGCCAACAAGCGGGGACTAACGAGCAGTACTTC. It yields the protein CASSQQAGTNEQYF. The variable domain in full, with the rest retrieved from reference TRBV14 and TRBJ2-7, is EAGVTQFPSHSVIEKGQTVTLRCDPISGHDNLYWYRRVMGKEIKFLLHFVKESKQDESGMPNNRFLAERTGGTYSTLKVQPAELEDSGVYFCASSQQAGTNEQYFGPGTRLTVT.

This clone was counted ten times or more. The CDR3 DNA sequence: TGTGCCACCAGTGATTGGGGCGGGAACACCGGGGAGCTGTTTTTT. Translating gives CATSDWGGNTGELFF. The chain is built from TRBV24-1 and TRBJ2-2, with a weak D call TRBD1 (5 bases). The V end lost 2 bases, the J end lost 1 base, and 7 bases lay between the germline ends. The CDR3 totals 15 residues. Germline CDR1 and CDR2: KGHDR and SFDVKD.

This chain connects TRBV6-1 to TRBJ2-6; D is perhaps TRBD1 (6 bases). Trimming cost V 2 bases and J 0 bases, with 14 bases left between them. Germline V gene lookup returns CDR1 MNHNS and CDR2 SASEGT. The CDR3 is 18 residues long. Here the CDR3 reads CASSETAGTLSGANVLTF. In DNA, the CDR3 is TGTGCCAGCAGTGAAACCGCCGGGACACTCTCTGGGGCCAACGTCCTGACTTTC.

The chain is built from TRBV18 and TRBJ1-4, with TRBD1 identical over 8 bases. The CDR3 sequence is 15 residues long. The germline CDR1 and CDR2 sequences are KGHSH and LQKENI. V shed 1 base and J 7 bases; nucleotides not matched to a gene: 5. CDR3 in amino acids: CASSPLGQGSEKLFF. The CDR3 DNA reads TGTGCCAGCTCACCACTTGGACAGGGAAGTGAAAAACTGTTTTTT. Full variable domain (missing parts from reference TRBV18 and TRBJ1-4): NAGVMQNPRHLVRRRGQEARLRCSPMKGHSHVYWYRQLPEEGLKFMVYLQKENIIDESGMPKERFSAEFPKEGPSILRIQQVVRGDSAAYFCASSPLGQGSEKLFFGSGTQLSVL.

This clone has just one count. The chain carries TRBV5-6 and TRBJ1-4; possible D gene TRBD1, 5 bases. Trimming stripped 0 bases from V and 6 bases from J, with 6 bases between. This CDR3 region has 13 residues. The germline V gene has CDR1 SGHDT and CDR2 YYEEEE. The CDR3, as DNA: TGTGCCAGCAGCTTGGGCAGGGATGAAAAACTGTTTTTT. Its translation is CASSLGRDEKLFF. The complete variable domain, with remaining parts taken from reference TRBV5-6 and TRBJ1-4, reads DAGVTQSPTHLIKTRGQQVTLRCSPKSGHDTVSWYQQALGQGPQFIFQYYEEEERQRGNFPDRFSGHQFPNYSSELNVNALLLGDSALYLCASSLGRDEKLFFGSGTQLSVL.

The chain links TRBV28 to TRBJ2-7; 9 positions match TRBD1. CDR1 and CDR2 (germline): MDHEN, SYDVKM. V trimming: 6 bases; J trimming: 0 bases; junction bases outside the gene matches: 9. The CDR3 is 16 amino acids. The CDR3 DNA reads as TGTGCCAGCAGCCCTACAGGGGGCTCCAGCTCCTACGAGCAGTACTTC. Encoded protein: CASSPTGGSSSYEQYF. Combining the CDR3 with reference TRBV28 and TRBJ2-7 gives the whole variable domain DVKVTQSSRYLVKRTGEKVFLECVQDMDHENMFWYRQDPGLGLRLIYFSYDVKMKEKGDIPEGYSVSREKKERFSLILESASTNQTSMYLCASSPTGGSSSYEQYFGPGTRLTVT.

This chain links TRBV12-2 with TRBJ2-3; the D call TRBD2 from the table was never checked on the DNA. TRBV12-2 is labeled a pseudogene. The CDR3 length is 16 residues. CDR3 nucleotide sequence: TGTGCAAGTCGCTTAGTTTTGCGGGAGGGTGGAGATACGCAGTATTTT. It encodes CASRLVLREGGDTQYF.

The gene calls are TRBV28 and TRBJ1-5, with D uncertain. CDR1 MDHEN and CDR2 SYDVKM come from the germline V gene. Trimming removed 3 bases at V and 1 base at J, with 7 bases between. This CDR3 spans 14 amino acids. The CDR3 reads CASSLRLSNQPQHF. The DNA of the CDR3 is TGTGCCAGCAGTTTGCGCCTCAGCAATCAGCCCCAGCATTTT. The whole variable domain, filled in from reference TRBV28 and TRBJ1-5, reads DVKVTQSSRYLVKRTGEKVFLECVQDMDHENMFWYRQDPGLGLRLIYFSYDVKMKEKGDIPEGYSVSREKKERFSLILESASTNQTSMYLCASSLRLSNQPQHFGDGTRLSIL.

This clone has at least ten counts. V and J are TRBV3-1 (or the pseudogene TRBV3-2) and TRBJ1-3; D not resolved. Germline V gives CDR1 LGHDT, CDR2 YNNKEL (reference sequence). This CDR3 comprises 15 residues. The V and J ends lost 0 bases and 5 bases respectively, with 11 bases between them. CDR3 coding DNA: TGTGCCAGCAGCCAAGAGACTGCTGCGAGAAACACCATATATTTT. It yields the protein CASSQETAARNTIYF.